The sequence of this TCR beta chain was determined in a study of neoadjuvant nivolumab and ipilimumab in lung cancer (dated by TCRdb to the early 2020s). Study-wide context: In the NEOSTAR trial, nivolumab was administered intravenously at 3 mg/kg on days 1, 15 and 29, and the combination arm also received ipilimumab 1 mg/kg on day 1 only. For each study arm, the primary endpoint of the trial was the rate of major pathologic response (MPR) in the intention-to-treat population. A total of roughly 45 patients with operable NSCLC were treated in the trial, with roughly 23 randomized to nivolumab monotherapy and about 21 randomized to nivolumab plus ipilimumab. The study compared TCR repertoires in pretherapy (baseline) peripheral blood with TCR repertoires in tumors resected at surgery following neoadjuvant immune checkpoint blockade. Matched pretherapy and resected tumor pairs were analyzed for seven patients: four treated with nivolumab and three with nivolumab plus ipilimumab.

General findings and caveats noted by the study authors: Compared with tumor-adjacent uninvolved lung, resected tumors had greater TCR richness and clonality, and increases showed up in more of the dual-therapy-treated tumors. There was no significant correlation between TCR clonality and pathologic tumor regression, and just a single major-pathologic-response sample was available for the clonality-regression analysis. A positive correlation was observed between pretherapy blood TCR richness and richness in tumors resected after neoadjuvant therapy (Spearman R of about 0.82). A small number of samples underwent TCR sequencing. Tumor T-cell richness and clonality rose from pretherapy to surgery in three of three dual-therapy tumors but in only two of four nivolumab-treated tumors.

Library method: the immunoSEQ multiplex PCR assay. The study's processing was this. Repertoires were summarized in terms of richness and clonality, and significantly expanded and contracted clones between pre- and post-therapy samples were identified. TCRdb limited this immuneACCESS table to in-frame rearrangements with V and J called. A share of clones is missing; checked studies link under half to unresolved V genes, and the rest is unexplained. V and J calls and clone size are as listed in that table; D and trimming were resolved from the DNA. This sample lists about 38,000 clones; 89% were detected once. The top ten clones comprise approximately 3.3% of the sample. Reading the label with the study, this specimen's time point is: pretherapy, before neoadjuvant immune checkpoint inhibitors. Samples were obtained from the phase 2 randomized NEOSTAR trial, in which neoadjuvant nivolumab or nivolumab plus ipilimumab followed by surgery was tested in operable NSCLC.

Details on this clone: No cognate antigen has been identified for it. No quality values exist for individual bases; no much larger clone is one base distant.

The germline V gene sets CDR1 to KGHSH and CDR2 to LQKENI. The CDR3, cysteine through phenylalanine, is 14 amino acids long. Of the read, only the CDR3 DNA is kept; its 42 bases are in frame from base 1. Trimming at the junction amounts to 2 bases on V and 4 bases on J, and the germline ends lie 12 bases apart. The sequence derives from an adult with non-small cell lung cancer. Here the chain combines TRBV18 and TRBJ2-7; 5 matching bases give a weak D call of TRBD2. The material was peripheral blood, obtained before neoadjuvant nivolumab, alone or with ipilimumab. CDR3 reads: CASSPGVPGYEQYF. In nucleotide form, the sequence is TGTGCCAGCTCACCAGGGGTCCCGGGATACGAGCAGTACTTC.